This T cell receptor beta chain was sequenced during a study of blood T cell repertoires in COVID-19. Study-level information: The origin of the acute and convalescent COVID-19 samples was the United States, Italy and Spain. PBMCs, B-cell-depleted T cells, or T cells were the source of the cDNA or gDNA that made up the material.

Authors' methods: Counts of nucleated cells, estimated from reference gene primer amplification, were obtained. Sequencing was performed with immunoSEQ multiplex PCR; in TCRdb, only in-frame clones are kept and a portion is missing. That table gives V, J and clone size, and the DNA gave D and trimming. Of some 72,000 clones in the sample, 70% to 90% were seen once. The CDR3 is made up of 15 amino acids. Germline CDR1 is LGHNA and CDR2 is YNFKEQ. V was clipped by 2 bases and J by 1 base, with 11 bases between them. The sequence came from a man in his forties or fifties with active COVID-19. The chain has TRBV4-2 and TRBJ1-1, with a possible D match to TRBD1 (6 bases). Sequencing was carried out using peripheral blood. This chain's CDR3 is CASSQPGHKNTEAFF. The CDR3, as DNA: TGTGCCAGCAGCCAACCGGGACATAAGAACACTGAAGCTTTCTTT.